These 24 T cell receptor beta chains were all obtained from the same sample, sequenced in a study of blood T cell repertoires in COVID-19. Repertoires were generated with immunoSEQ multiplex PCR, while TCRdb's copy carries only in-frame clones and drops some. Of about 40,000 clones listed, about 90% are singletons. The sequencing input was peripheral blood. The receptors originated from a woman aged 25 to 39 in a cohort sampled during active COVID-19.

The chain combines TRBV4-1 with TRBJ2-7, with 7 bases fitting TRBD2. Germline assignment: CDR1 MGHRA and CDR2 YSYEKL. V gave up 2 bases and J gave up 2 bases; unmatched junction bases: 3. There are 14 residues in the CDR3. The CDR3 here is CASSQLAETYEQYF. The CDR3 DNA sequence: TGCGCCAGCAGCCAACTAGCGGAGACCTACGAGCAGTACTTC.

The rearrangement uses TRBV4-2 and TRBJ1-1; D unclear. Germline CDR1 and CDR2: LGHNA and YNFKEQ. Trimming cost V 7 bases and J 11 bases, with 17 bases left between them. The CDR3 is 12 amino acids. CDR3 amino acids: CASTSEGPEAFF. The CDR3 DNA reads TGTGCCAGCACCTCCGAGGGTCCCGAGGCTTTCTTT.

The V call is TRBV19, the J call TRBJ2-1; 7 positions agree with TRBD2. After removal of 6 bases from V and 6 bases from J, the junction contained 2 bases not matched to a gene. This CDR3 spans 12 amino acids. CDR1 and CDR2 from the germline V gene are LNHDA and SQIVND (reference sequence). CDR3 in amino acids: CASSASGNEQFF. The CDR3 bases are TGTGCCAGTAGCGCTAGCGGCAATGAGCAGTTCTTC. The full variable domain, completed using reference TRBV19 and TRBJ2-1, is DGGITQSPKYLFRKEGQNVTLSCEQNLNHDAMYWYRQDPGQGLRLIYYSQIVNDFQKGDIAEGYSVSREKKESFPLTVTSAQKNPTAFYLCASSASGNEQFFGPGTRLTVL.

Of note for this clone: The same CDR3 also results from other DNA sequences found in this sample. V gene TRBV2 combines with J gene TRBJ1-1; a weak D match, TRBD1 (5 bases). The germline V and J ends were trimmed by 2 bases and 7 bases, with 11 bases remaining between them. The CDR3 loop spans 13 amino acids. Looked up from germline, CDR1 is SNHLY and CDR2 is FYNNEI. As DNA, the CDR3 is TGTGCCAGCAGTGAACAGGGAATGAATGAAGCTTTCTTT. This encodes CASSEQGMNEAFF.

The rearrangement links TRBV6-2 or TRBV6-3 to TRBJ2-3; TRBD2 aligns across 12 bases. Germline loops: CDR1 MNHEY, CDR2 SVGEGT. V was pared by 5 bases and J by 4 bases, with 4 bases of the junction left unmatched. This CDR3 region has 15 residues. Here the CDR3 reads CASSRLAGAADTQYF. In DNA form, the CDR3 reads TGTGCCAGCAGTAGACTAGCGGGGGCCGCAGATACGCAGTATTTT.

This chain connects TRBV4-1 to TRBJ1-2; 8 bases agree with TRBD1. This CDR3 contains 14 residues. Germline V CDR1 and CDR2: MGHRA, YSYEKL. V lost 4 bases, J lost 3 bases, and 4 bases stayed unmatched. CDR3 nucleotide sequence: TGCGCCAGCAGCCTTTTGACAGGGGACTATGGCTACACCTTC. Protein product: CASSLLTGDYGYTF.

The chain couples TRBV28 to TRBJ2-7; weak D call: TRBD1 (6 bases). V shed 6 bases and J shed 2 bases, with 14 bases lying between them. The CDR3 has 14 residues. From germline, CDR1 is MDHEN and CDR2 SYDVKM. The CDR3 region has the DNA TGTGCCAGCAGAACGACAGGTACTACCTACGAGCAGTACTTC. Protein: CASRTTGTTYEQYF.

This clone was observed a single time. The chain joins TRBV6-2 or TRBV6-3 to TRBJ1-1; maybe TRBD1 (5 bases). Trimming stripped 0 bases from V and 6 bases from J, with 8 bases between. This CDR3 is 13 amino acids long. Germline assignment: CDR1 MNHEY and CDR2 SVGEGT. The CDR3 loop is CASSYSGLPEAFF. CDR3 DNA: TGTGCCAGCAGTTACTCGGGGCTGCCTGAAGCTTTCTTT.

This chain uses TRBV30 with TRBJ2-6, with D perhaps matching TRBD2 (5 bases). Germline lookup yields CDR1 GTSNPN and CDR2 SVGIG (reference sequence). This CDR3 comprises 13 residues. CDR3 sequence: CALKRSGANVLTF. CDR3 coding DNA: TGTGCACTCAAGCGGTCAGGGGCCAACGTCCTGACTTTC.

This chain uses TRBV9 with TRBJ1-1; 7 bases align to TRBD1. Trimming took 3 bases from V and 5 from J; bases not matched to a gene: 10. The CDR3 is made up of 15 amino acids. CDR1 is SGDLS and CDR2 is YYNGEE in the germline V gene. CDR3 amino acids: CASSALTGRFTEAFF. Written as DNA, the CDR3 is TGTGCCAGCAGCGCCCTGACAGGGAGGTTTACTGAAGCTTTCTTT.

The chain uses TRBV18 and TRBJ2-2, with 8 bases identical to TRBD2. CDR3 size: 16 residues. Germline assignment: CDR1 KGHSH and CDR2 LQKENI. Trimming took 3 bases from V and 3 from J; bases not matched to a gene: 6. The CDR3 DNA follows: TGTGCCAGCTCACCCCTCCCCGGGGGGGACACCGGGGAGCTGTTTTTT. Translated, it gives CASSPLPGGDTGELFF.

The chain combines TRBV4-2 with TRBJ1-4; unclear D gene. The CDR3 is made up of 13 amino acids. Trimming took 0 bases from V and 8 from J, leaving 7 bases between them. The V gene's germline CDR1 is LGHNA and CDR2 YNFKEQ. The CDR3 coding sequence is TGTGCCAGCAGCCAAGAAACGGGGGAAAAACTGTTTTTT. Its protein product is CASSQETGEKLFF.

This sequence joins TRBV9 and TRBJ2-3; D possibly corresponds to TRBD2 (5 bases). The CDR3 covers 15 residues. CDR1 and CDR2 (germline): SGDLS, YYNGEE. V shed 0 bases and J shed 5 bases, with 13 bases lying between them. CDR3 nucleotides: TGTGCCAGCAGCGTAGAGCAGGTCGGAGGAGATACGCAGTATTTT. Translated, it gives CASSVEQVGGDTQYF.

This clone has only one observation. The rearrangement links TRBV18 to TRBJ2-7, with a tentative D call TRBD2 (7 bases). V gave up 6 bases and J gave up 3 bases, with 18 bases separating them. CDR3 length: 15 residues. From germline, CDR1 is KGHSH and CDR2 LQKENI. CDR3: CASSSQGGTIYEQYF. The CDR3 coding sequence is TGTGCCAGCTCGTCACAGGGTGGGACTATCTACGAGCAGTACTTC.

The rearrangement joins TRBV2 to TRBJ2-2; no clear D gene. The CDR3 length is 16 residues. Germline V gene sequence: CDR1 SNHLY, CDR2 FYNNEI. V was cut by 3 bases and J by 1 base, with 12 bases left in between. CDR3 nucleotide sequence: TGTGCCAGCAGTGATAGCCGGCGGATGAACACCGGGGAGCTGTTTTTT. It yields the protein CASSDSRRMNTGELFF.

This clone was counted once. This rearrangement joins TRBV25-1 to TRBJ1-1; 9 bases align to TRBD1. V was pared by 5 bases and J by 3 bases, with 7 bases of the junction left unmatched. The CDR3 is made up of 15 amino acids. The germline V gene encodes CDR1 MGHDK and CDR2 SYGVNS. In nucleotides, the CDR3 is TGTGCCAGCAGTTCTCTCGGGACAGGGTACACTGAAGCTTTCTTT. It translates to CASSSLGTGYTEAFF.

V gene TRBV19 combines with J gene TRBJ1-5; 7 bases line up with TRBD1. Losses at the gene ends were 5 bases for V and 6 bases for J; bases not matched to a gene: 10. Germline V gene lookup returns CDR1 LNHDA and CDR2 SQIVND (reference sequence). The CDR3 covers 15 residues. Written as DNA, the CDR3 is TGTGCCAGTAGTTCCTTAGACAGGGTCATTCAGCCCCAGCATTTT. Its protein is CASSSLDRVIQPQHF.

This chain uses TRBV2 with TRBJ2-3; TRBD2 aligns across 7 bases. The J segment lost 0 bases and the V segment lost 5 bases, leaving 5 bases of the junction unmatched. The CDR3 totals 15 residues. Germline CDR1 is SNHLY and CDR2 is FYNNEI. The CDR3 sequence: CASSPLATSTDTQYF. The CDR3 DNA is TGTGCCAGCAGTCCACTAGCGACTAGCACAGATACGCAGTATTTT.

The genes are TRBV10-3 and TRBJ2-5; TRBD1 aligns across 9 bases. Germline V CDR1 and CDR2: ENHRY, SYGVKD. CDR3 length: 16 residues. J gave up 5 bases and V 2 bases, and 9 bases lay outside the gene matches. The chain's CDR3 is CAISETGTGYVETQYF. The CDR3, as DNA: TGTGCCATCAGTGAGACCGGGACAGGGTACGTGGAGACCCAGTACTTC.

V gene TRBV5-6 combines with J gene TRBJ1-5; no reliable D call. Trimming cost V 1 base and J 0 bases, with 8 bases left between them. CDR1 SGHDT and CDR2 YYEEEE come from the germline V gene. The CDR3 length is 15 residues. Written as DNA, the CDR3 is TGTGCCAGCAGCTTGAGACTTAATAGCAATCAGCCCCAGCATTTT. Its translation is CASSLRLNSNQPQHF.

The rearrangement links TRBV4-2 to TRBJ1-2; D might be TRBD1 (6 bases). Looked up from germline, CDR1 is LGHNA and CDR2 is YNFKEQ. V was clipped by 0 bases and J by 1 base, with 6 bases between them. The CDR3 has 14 amino acids. DNA for the CDR3: TGTGCCAGCAGCCAAGACAGGGGTAACTATGGCTACACCTTC. It yields the protein CASSQDRGNYGYTF.

The chain is built from TRBV5-6 and TRBJ1-6, with D perhaps matching TRBD1 (5 bases). Per the germline V gene, CDR1 is SGHDT and CDR2 is YYEEEE. CDR3 length equals 16 residues. The V end lost 3 bases, the J end lost 0 bases, and 10 bases lay between the germline ends. As DNA, the CDR3 is TGTGCCAGCAGCTCCTGGGGGGTCTCCTATAATTCACCCCTCCACTTT. This encodes CASSSWGVSYNSPLHF.

The rearrangement uses TRBV5-1 and TRBJ2-2, with 7 bases fitting TRBD2. CDR1 is SGHRS and CDR2 is YFSETQ in the germline V gene. The CDR3 runs to 14 residues. Germline trimming cut 6 bases from V and 1 base from J; bases unmatched to any gene: 3. The CDR3 bases are TGCGCCAGCAAGGAGCGGGAGAACACCGGGGAGCTGTTTTTT. This encodes CASKERENTGELFF.

This clone was observed once. The rearrangement joins TRBV5-8 to TRBJ2-5; 8 positions agree with TRBD1. This CDR3 region has 15 residues. Germline V gene sequence: CDR1 SGHTS, CDR2 YDEGEE. V was clipped by 4 bases and J by 5 bases; unmatched bases: 10. CDR3 protein: CASSLRRTGWETQYF. CDR3 DNA: TGTGCCAGCAGCCTAAGACGGACAGGGTGGGAGACCCAGTACTTC.